This TCR beta chain was documented in a study of T cell responses to AZD1222 COVID-19 vaccine. Libraries were prepared by immunoSEQ multiplex PCR; TCRdb keeps only in-frame clonotypes and omits some of them. The repertoire consists of 130,000 or so clones, with 93% occurring once and the leading ten covering about 1%. Findings and limits, study-wide: A reported finding is that nearly half of spike-specific TCRs target unmutated variant regions. After the peak T cell response, and only then, were repertoires sampled.

A remark on this clone: Its antigen is not known.

V gave up 2 bases and J gave up 1 base, with 6 bases separating them. The CDR3 spans 13 residues. CDR1 is SGDLS and CDR2 is YYNGEE in the germline V gene. This specimen was peripheral blood, taken on day 0 of AZD1222 vaccination. The clonotype was recovered from an adult in good health. This chain connects TRBV9 to TRBJ1-1; the D is unclear. The CDR3 coding sequence is TGTGCCAGCAGCGTCTGGGGGAACACTGAAGCTTTCTTT. It codes for CASSVWGNTEAFF.